Below, 29 T cell receptor beta chains from the same sample are listed, as sequenced in a study of T cells after yellow fever vaccination. TCRdb ran MiXCR on the 5' RACE reads and lists one entry per CDR3 protein. Of under 300,000 distinct CDR3 sequences in the sample, 13% were seen once. The sample in question was CD4+ T cells sorted from PBMCs, obtained 45 days after the yellow fever booster vaccination. The receptors shown here come from a man aged 30 to 45 who received the YFV17D yellow fever vaccine.

The chain is built from TRBV2 and TRBJ2-7, with D uncertain. The CDR3 sequence is 14 residues long. The germline V gene encodes CDR1 SNHLY and CDR2 FYNNEI. Trimming pared 2 bases from V and 0 bases from J, leaving 8 bases between. CDR3 region: CASSERLSSYEQYF. Written as DNA, the CDR3 is TGTGCCAGCAGTGAAAGGCTGAGCTCCTACGAGCAGTACTTC.

This clonotype was seen repeatedly, ten times or more. The CDR3 DNA follows: TGTGCCAGCAGCATGGACCCAAGCAATCAGCCCCAGCATTTT. It translates to CASSMDPSNQPQHF. This sequence joins TRBV5-5 and TRBJ1-5; D unclear. The germline gives CDR1 SGHKS, CDR2 YYEKEE (reference sequence). This CDR3 is built from 14 residues. Trimming took off 4 bases at V and 1 base at J, with 9 bases between the two ends. The full variable domain, with the rest looked up from reference TRBV5-5 and TRBJ1-5, is DAGVTQSPTHLIKTRGQQVTLRCSPISGHKSVSWYQQVLGQGPQFIFQYYEKEERGRGNFPDRFSARQFPNYSSELNVNALLLGDSALYLCASSMDPSNQPQHFGDGTRLSIL.

Only a few counts were recorded for this clonotype. The rearrangement uses TRBV12-3 or TRBV12-4 and TRBJ2-7; the D is unclear. Trimming cost V 6 bases and J 5 bases, with 2 bases left between them. This CDR3 is built from 9 residues. The CDR3 protein is CASRDEQYF. The DNA for the CDR3 is TGTGCCAGCAGGGACGAGCAGTACTTC.

The V and J genes are TRBV5-1 and TRBJ2-7; possibly TRBD1 for D (5 bases). Trimming pared 4 bases from V and 3 bases from J, leaving 8 bases between. The CDR3 is 12 amino acids. Germline V gives CDR1 SGHRS, CDR2 YFSETQ. The CDR3 is CASSIDSYEQYF. DNA for the CDR3: TGCGCCAGCAGCATCGACAGCTACGAGCAGTACTTC.

This chain connects TRBV24-1 to TRBJ1-5, with D perhaps TRBD1 (5 bases). CDR1 is KGHDR and CDR2 is SFDVKD in the germline V gene. This CDR3 has 14 amino acids. The V end lost 5 bases, the J end lost 5 bases, and 12 bases lay between the germline ends. CDR3 bases: TGTGCCACCAGTGCTGGGGGTGGATATCAGCCCCAGCATTTT. Translating it yields CATSAGGGYQPQHF.

This clonotype has just a few counts. The chain couples TRBV20-1 to TRBJ2-5, with 12 bases aligning to TRBD2. CDR3 size: 15 residues. V gave up 6 bases and J gave up 5 bases; unmatched junction bases: 10. Germline V gene sequence: CDR1 DFQATT, CDR2 SNEGSKA (reference sequence). DNA for the CDR3: TGCAGTGCCCCCCCCCTAGCGGGAGGGTGGGAGACCCAGTACTTC. It yields the protein CSAPPLAGGWETQYF.

The gene calls are TRBV27 and TRBJ2-7; 11 bases agree with TRBD1. The junction had 14 bases not matched to a gene; V was cut back by 2 bases and J by 8 bases. This CDR3 contains 17 residues. CDR1 is MNHEY and CDR2 is SMNVEV in the germline V gene (reference sequence). CDR3 in amino acids: CASSLAAGTGGPTKQYF. DNA of the CDR3: TGTGCCAGCAGTTTAGCGGCCGGGACAGGGGGTCCTACGAAGCAGTACTTC.

The rearrangement links TRBV28 to TRBJ2-2; perhaps D is TRBD1 or TRBD2 (5 bases each). From germline, CDR1 is MDHEN and CDR2 SYDVKM. CDR3 length: 16 amino acids. Trimming removed 5 bases from V and 4 bases from J, with 17 bases in between. The CDR3 loop is CASSPIGTAGTGELFF. DNA of the CDR3: TGTGCCAGCAGTCCTATCGGGACCGCGGGCACCGGGGAGCTGTTTTTT.

This clonotype has only a few counts. The V call is TRBV5-6, the J call TRBJ2-1; 8 bases agree with TRBD1. Germline lookup yields CDR1 SGHDT and CDR2 YYEEEE. The J segment lost 6 bases and the V segment lost 4 bases, leaving 6 bases of the junction unmatched. The CDR3 consists of 14 residues. DNA for the CDR3: TGTGCCAGCAGCACTCGGACAGGGTTCAATGAGCAGTTCTTC. It yields the protein CASSTRTGFNEQFF.

This clonotype was counted at least ten times. The chain is built from TRBV19 and TRBJ1-1; D not resolved. The length of the CDR3 is 13 residues. Trimming left V 1 base short and J 5 bases short, with 8 bases between. In germline, CDR1 is LNHDA, CDR2 SQIVND (reference sequence). The CDR3 DNA reads TGTGCCAGTAGTATAGGCCGTGGAACTGAAGCTTTCTTT. This gives the protein CASSIGRGTEAFF.

The chain recombines TRBV20-1 with TRBJ2-3; no reliable D call. The germline gives CDR1 DFQATT, CDR2 SNEGSKA (reference sequence). This CDR3 contains 11 residues. Trimming took 8 bases from V and 12 from J, leaving 18 bases between them. The CDR3 loop reads CSPKDGPNQYF. For the CDR3, the DNA is TGCAGTCCAAAAGACGGGCCCAACCAGTATTTT.

This clonotype has a count of ten or more. The rearrangement links TRBV6-2 or TRBV6-3 to TRBJ2-5; possible D gene TRBD1, 5 bases. V was clipped by 0 bases and J by 4 bases, with 18 bases between them. The CDR3 is made up of 17 amino acids. Per germline, CDR1 MNHEY and CDR2 SVGEGT. This CDR3 reads CASSYSATRVQRETQYF. The DNA of the CDR3 is TGTGCCAGCAGTTACTCGGCGACCAGGGTGCAGAGAGAGACCCAGTACTTC.

The rearrangement uses TRBV20-1 and TRBJ2-7, with 7 positions matching TRBD1. CDR3 size: 12 residues. Germline V gives CDR1 DFQATT, CDR2 SNEGSKA (reference sequence). Unmatched junction bases numbered 3, after V lost 3 bases and J lost 4 bases. DNA for the CDR3: TGCAGTGCTAGGACAGGGCGATACGAGCAGTACTTC. This sequence encodes CSARTGRYEQYF.

This chain connects TRBV20-1 to TRBJ2-3; 10 bases match TRBD2. Germline V gives CDR1 DFQATT, CDR2 SNEGSKA (reference sequence). CDR3 size: 14 residues. The trim removed 4 bases at V and 0 bases at J, leaving 1 base unmatched. The CDR3, as DNA: TGCAGTGCTATGACTAGCGGGAGCACAGATACGCAGTATTTT. Its translation is CSAMTSGSTDTQYF.

This clonotype was observed a few times. This chain uses TRBV19 with TRBJ1-5; 7 bases match TRBD1. Germline CDR1 reads LNHDA; CDR2 reads SQIVND (reference sequence). With V trimmed by 4 bases and J by 6 bases, 6 bases remained unmatched. The CDR3 has 14 amino acids. CDR3 region: CASSTRTGLQPQHF. The CDR3 DNA sequence: TGTGCCAGTAGTACTCGGACAGGACTTCAGCCCCAGCATTTT. Supplemented by reference TRBV19 and TRBJ1-5, the full variable domain reads DGGITQSPKYLFRKEGQNVTLSCEQNLNHDAMYWYRQDPGQGLRLIYYSQIVNDFQKGDIAEGYSVSREKKESFPLTVTSAQKNPTAFYLCASSTRTGLQPQHFGDGTRLSIL.

This clonotype appeared a few times. V usage is TRBV5-1 and J usage is TRBJ2-5; perhaps TRBD1 as D (5 bases). Germline V gene sequence: CDR1 SGHRS, CDR2 YFSETQ. This CDR3 has 14 amino acids. Deletions cut 2 bases from V and 4 bases from J, with 12 bases between. The DNA of the CDR3 is TGCGCCAGCAGCTTCGACAGCCAGGCAGAGACCCAGTACTTC. Its protein product is CASSFDSQAETQYF.

The rearrangement links TRBV6-6 to TRBJ1-1, with D possibly being TRBD1 (5 bases). The CDR3 runs to 13 residues. V lost 6 bases and J lost 1, with 9 bases in between. Germline CDR1 is MNHNY and CDR2 is SVGAGI (reference sequence). The DNA for the CDR3 is TGTGCCAGCAGACCCGGGGGGAACACTGAAGCTTTCTTT. The encoded protein is CASRPGGNTEAFF.

The chain uses TRBV12-3 or TRBV12-4 and TRBJ2-7, with 7 bases aligning to TRBD2. There are 14 residues in the CDR3. V was pared by 1 base and J by 2 bases, with 2 bases of the junction left unmatched. CDR3: CASSLGSGPYEQYF. Here the CDR3 DNA reads TGTGCCAGCAGTTTAGGTAGCGGGCCCTACGAGCAGTACTTC.

The V call is TRBV6-2 or TRBV6-3, the J call TRBJ2-7; 9 bases match TRBD2. The junction had 8 bases not matched to a gene; V was cut back by 4 bases and J by 4 bases. Germline CDR1 reads MNHEY; CDR2 reads SVGEGT. The CDR3 has 15 residues. The CDR3 is CASSFLAGVAYEQYF. The CDR3 region has the DNA TGTGCCAGCAGTTTCTTAGCGGGAGTAGCGTACGAGCAGTACTTC.

V and J are TRBV20-1 and TRBJ1-1, with D possibly being TRBD1 (6 bases). The V gene lost 3 bases and the J gene lost 5 bases, with 16 bases spanning the gap. This CDR3 contains 14 residues. Germline CDR1 is DFQATT and CDR2 is SNEGSKA (reference sequence). The CDR3 DNA sequence: TGCAGTGCTAGGAAGGGGGGCGCGAAGACTGAAGCTTTCTTT. This encodes CSARKGGAKTEAFF.

The chain joins TRBV2 to TRBJ1-4; perhaps TRBD1 as D (6 bases). In germline, CDR1 is SNHLY, CDR2 FYNNEI. Trimming took 1 base from V and 2 from J, leaving 11 bases between them. The CDR3 totals 16 residues. The DNA for the CDR3 is TGTGCCAGCAGTGAAGACAGAACAGGGACTAATGAAAAACTGTTTTTT. It encodes CASSEDRTGTNEKLFF.

This chain uses TRBV21-1 with TRBJ2-2; no check of the table's D call, TRBD1, against the DNA was made. TRBV21-1 is a known pseudogene. This CDR3 spans 16 amino acids. This chain's CDR3 is CASSVGTGGNTGELFF. DNA of the CDR3: TGTGCCAGCAGTGTGGGGACAGGGGGAAACACCGGGGAGCTGTTTTTT.

This clonotype was picked up a small number of times. The rearrangement uses TRBV12-3 or TRBV12-4 and TRBJ2-5; tentatively, D is TRBD2 (6 bases). Deletions cut 6 bases from V and 4 bases from J, with 12 bases between. The CDR3 extends over 13 amino acids. The CDR3 is CASSDRGRETQYF. In nucleotides, the CDR3 is TGTGCCAGCAGCGACCGGGGGAGAGAGACCCAGTACTTC.

There are a few counts of this clonotype. The chain recombines TRBV3-1 with TRBJ2-5, with D possibly being TRBD1 or TRBD2 (5 bases each). This CDR3 has 13 residues. Per germline, CDR1 LGHDT and CDR2 YNNKEL (reference sequence). V was clipped by 5 bases and J by 4 bases, with 11 bases between them. This CDR3 is CASSSGQGETQYF. CDR3 DNA: TGTGCCAGCAGCAGCGGACAAGGAGAGACCCAGTACTTC.

The chain recombines TRBV19 with TRBJ2-2, with D perhaps TRBD2 (5 bases). The germline V and J ends were trimmed by 7 bases and 7 bases, with 13 bases remaining between them. Germline V lookup: CDR1 LNHDA, CDR2 SQIVND (reference sequence). The CDR3 is made up of 13 amino acids. The CDR3 here is CASNFGVRGELFF. The CDR3 DNA is TGTGCCAGTAATTTCGGGGTCCGCGGGGAGCTGTTTTTT.

V usage is TRBV7-2 and J usage is TRBJ2-6; TRBD2 might be the D (5 bases). The germline V gene has CDR1 SGHTA and CDR2 FQGNSA. Trimming took 11 bases from V and 1 from J, leaving 15 bases between them. The CDR3 is 15 residues long. The CDR3 protein is CAGGRVGSGANVLTF. The CDR3, as DNA: TGTGCCGGAGGTCGTGTAGGTTCTGGGGCCAACGTCCTGACTTTC.

Here the CDR3 reads CASTGGSETQYF. The CDR3 DNA reads as TGTGCCAGCACAGGAGGTTCGGAGACCCAGTACTTC. V gene TRBV2 combines with J gene TRBJ2-5; D is possibly TRBD2 (5 bases). V was pared by 7 bases and J by 5 bases, with 11 bases between. This CDR3 comprises 12 residues. Germline values: CDR1 SNHLY, CDR2 FYNNEI.

The V and J genes are TRBV20-1 and TRBJ2-7; 10 nucleotides match TRBD2. The germline gives CDR1 DFQATT, CDR2 SNEGSKA (reference sequence). This CDR3 is 13 amino acids long. The V gene end was trimmed by 6 bases and the J gene end by 3 bases; junction bases not matched to a gene: 5. The CDR3: CSAPASGSYEQYF. The CDR3 coding sequence is TGCAGTGCCCCCGCTAGCGGGAGCTACGAGCAGTACTTC.

This clonotype was detected ten times or more. V usage is TRBV6-5 and J usage is TRBJ1-1; D gene uncertain. The V and J ends lost 2 bases and 8 bases respectively, with 6 bases between them. The CDR3 sequence is 11 residues long. CDR1 MNHEY and CDR2 SVGAGI come from the germline V gene. DNA of the CDR3: TGTGCCAGCAGTTACCTGACCGAAGCTTTCTTT. It is translated as CASSYLTEAFF.